The 30 T cell receptor beta chains below were found in one sample sequenced in a study of control samples from healthy donors and cancer patients. Profiled with immunoSEQ multiplex PCR; TCRdb holds only in-frame clones, not every one. The sample has over 85,000 clones; 85% to 90% are singletons. The material sequenced was PBMCs. These receptors were taken from a woman between 50 and 59 years old with colorectal cancer.

This sequence joins TRBV7-2 and TRBJ2-1; TRBD2 agrees at 12 bases. Unmatched junction bases numbered 15, after V lost 5 bases and J lost 7 bases. Germline CDR1 and CDR2: SGHTA and FQGNSA. This CDR3 is built from 18 residues. The CDR3, as DNA: TGTGCCAGCAGCCTCCAATTGTCTAGCGGGGGGGTTGTAAATGAGCAGTTCTTC. It specifies CASSLQLSSGGVVNEQFF.

The chain links TRBV5-6 to TRBJ1-6, with 8 bases that match TRBD1. V was clipped by 0 bases and J by 7 bases; unmatched bases: 3. This CDR3 spans 15 amino acids. Germline CDR1 SGHDT, CDR2 YYEEEE. CDR3 coding DNA: TGTGCCAGCAGCTTGGGAGCAGGGGGCAATTCACCCCTCCACTTT. This gives the protein CASSLGAGGNSPLHF.

The sample holds a few counts of this clone. The chain has TRBV2 and TRBJ2-2, with 7 bases matching TRBD1. The length of the CDR3 is 16 residues. Losses at the gene ends were 3 bases for V and 4 bases for J; bases not matched to a gene: 8. Germline CDR1 is SNHLY and CDR2 is FYNNEI. The CDR3 reads CASSDYEGAGTGELFF. CDR3 bases: TGTGCCAGCAGTGATTATGAGGGGGCAGGCACCGGGGAGCTGTTTTTT.

This chain joins TRBV4-1 and TRBJ2-3; 8 nucleotides agree with TRBD2. This CDR3 region has 17 residues. Trimming took 0 bases from V and 2 from J; bases not matched to a gene: 7. From germline, CDR1 is MGHRA and CDR2 YSYEKL. This CDR3 reads CASSQERLALSTDTQYF. CDR3 bases: TGCGCCAGCAGCCAAGAGCGACTAGCGCTGTCCACAGATACGCAGTATTTT.

This chain joins TRBV28 and TRBJ1-5, with 9 nucleotides matching TRBD1. Trimming removed 6 bases from V and 6 bases from J; junction bases left unmatched: 6. The CDR3 loop spans 14 amino acids. Germline loops: CDR1 MDHEN, CDR2 SYDVKM. In DNA, the CDR3 is TGTGCCAGCAGCTGGGACAGGGTTACTCAGCCCCAGCATTTT. Translating it yields CASSWDRVTQPQHF.

This clone was seen just once. This chain uses TRBV6-5 with TRBJ1-5; D not resolved. Trimming took off 6 bases at V and 0 bases at J, with 12 bases between the two ends. CDR1 MNHEY and CDR2 SVGAGI come from the germline V gene. The CDR3 is 15 residues long. The CDR3: CASRHDLYSNQPQHF. CDR3 nucleotides: TGTGCCAGCAGACACGACCTGTATAGCAATCAGCCCCAGCATTTT.

The chain carries TRBV30 and TRBJ1-2; D is undetermined. CDR3 length equals 13 residues. CDR1 and CDR2 (germline): GTSNPN, SVGIG (reference sequence). V was shortened by 0 bases and J by 8 bases, with 13 bases between the two germline ends. DNA of the CDR3: TGTGCCTGGAGTGTACGGCTGGGCCGAGGCTACACCTTC. This encodes CAWSVRLGRGYTF.

The genes are TRBV7-3 and TRBJ2-7; unclear D gene. The CDR3 loop spans 12 amino acids. CDR1 and CDR2 (germline): SGHTA, FQGTGA. V was pared by 4 bases and J by 3 bases, with 7 bases between. Here the CDR3 DNA reads TGTGCCAGCAGCTCCGAACACTACGAGCAGTACGTC. Encoded protein: CASSSEHYEQYV.

The chain joins TRBV7-2 to TRBJ1-2; D may be TRBD1 (6 bases). Germline CDR1 SGHTA, CDR2 FQGNSA. CDR3 length equals 12 residues. Deletions cut 5 bases from V and 5 bases from J, with 9 bases between. CDR3 protein: CASSDRRYGYTF. The DNA of the CDR3 is TGTGCCAGCAGCGACAGGCGATATGGCTACACCTTC.

The chain combines TRBV4-3 with TRBJ1-1; D may be TRBD1 (5 bases). V lost 1 base to trimming and J lost 3 bases, with 12 bases between them. In germline, CDR1 is LGHNA, CDR2 YSLEER. CDR3 length equals 15 residues. As DNA, the CDR3 is TGCGCCAGCAGCCAAGGGTCTGGAGGGGACACTGAAGCTTTCTTT. Its translation: CASSQGSGGDTEAFF.

This clone came up a few times. The rearrangement uses TRBV4-3 and TRBJ1-5; no clear D gene. V was shortened by 2 bases and J by 6 bases, with 14 bases between the two germline ends. CDR3 size: 15 residues. Germline V CDR1 and CDR2: LGHNA, YSLEER. CDR3 sequence (DNA): TGCGCCAGCAGCCAACAAATCGGAGATGGTCAGCCCCAGCATTTT. Its translation: CASSQQIGDGQPQHF.

The J gene is TRBJ1-2, the V gene TRBV5-6; D remains ambiguous. Trimming took 1 base from V and 4 from J, leaving 14 bases between them. Per the germline V gene, CDR1 is SGHDT and CDR2 is YYEEEE. This CDR3 region has 15 residues. The CDR3 is CASSLSWEEGYGYTF. The CDR3 nucleotides read TGTGCCAGCAGCTTGAGTTGGGAGGAGGGCTATGGCTACACCTTC.

This clone was recorded only once. The chain employs TRBV18 and TRBJ2-3; TRBD2 might be the D (5 bases). The V and J ends lost 0 bases and 4 bases respectively, with 20 bases between them. Germline lookup yields CDR1 KGHSH and CDR2 LQKENI. CDR3 size: 18 residues. CDR3 in DNA: TGTGCCAGCTCACCACCATCCTCGAGGACTGGAGCTCCAGATACGCAGTATTTT. Its protein is CASSPPSSRTGAPDTQYF.

The gene calls are TRBV4-1 and TRBJ2-1; 8 bases are shared with TRBD2. Germline trimming cut 0 bases from V and 8 bases from J; bases unmatched to any gene: 12. Germline lookup yields CDR1 MGHRA and CDR2 YSYEKL. CDR3 length: 17 residues. CDR3 amino acids: CASSQDRDGGAIHEQFF. CDR3 bases: TGCGCCAGCAGCCAAGATAGGGACGGGGGGGCAATACATGAGCAGTTCTTC.

The chain links TRBV2 to TRBJ2-1, with no clear D. This CDR3 spans 14 amino acids. V lost 2 bases and J lost 9, with 14 bases in between. The germline V gene has CDR1 SNHLY and CDR2 FYNNEI. CDR3 in DNA: TGTGCCAGCAGTGAACTACTCGATTTGGGTGAGCAGTTCTTC. Translated, it gives CASSELLDLGEQFF.

This clone was found once. The CDR3 loop reads CASRSSGGVEQFF. The CDR3 nucleotides read TGCGCCAGCAGATCAAGCGGGGGGGTTGAGCAGTTCTTC. V and J are TRBV10-2 and TRBJ2-1; the match to TRBD2 covers 10 bases. This CDR3 contains 13 residues. J was trimmed by 9 bases and V by 6 bases; bases with no gene match: 5. Germline CDR1 is WSHSY and CDR2 is SAAADI.

The J gene is TRBJ2-3, the V gene TRBV7-2; a possible D gene is TRBD1 (6 bases). The V end lost 7 bases, the J end lost 1 base, and 9 bases lay between the germline ends. The CDR3 covers 13 residues. Germline CDR1 SGHTA, CDR2 FQGNSA. In DNA form, the CDR3 reads TGTGCCAGCAACAGACAGGGCACAGATACGCAGTATTTT. Translating gives CASNRQGTDTQYF.

The chain combines TRBV4-3 with TRBJ2-1, with D perhaps matching TRBD2 (5 bases). In germline, CDR1 is LGHNA, CDR2 YSLEER. This CDR3 region has 16 residues. The ends were cut back, 2 bases at V and 5 bases at J, with 16 bases in the middle. The CDR3 loop reads CASSQLLTGSNNEQFF. Here the CDR3 DNA reads TGCGCCAGCAGCCAACTCCTGACGGGGTCAAACAATGAGCAGTTCTTC.

This rearrangement joins TRBV2 to TRBJ1-2, with 9 nucleotides matching TRBD1. CDR1 SNHLY and CDR2 FYNNEI come from the germline V gene. V lost 6 bases, J lost 7 bases, and 6 bases stayed unmatched. The CDR3 loop spans 13 amino acids. The CDR3 region has the DNA TGTGCCAGCAGCCAGACGACAGGGGGTGGCTACACCTTC. Residues: CASSQTTGGGYTF.

J is TRBJ2-1 and V is TRBV24-1; D not certain. The V and J ends lost 4 bases and 0 bases respectively, with 12 bases between them. This CDR3 has 16 residues. Germline V gene lookup returns CDR1 KGHDR and CDR2 SFDVKD. The CDR3 nucleotides are TGTGCCACCAGTGAAACACGCTTGAGCTCCTACAATGAGCAGTTCTTC. Translated: CATSETRLSSYNEQFF.

The rearrangement links TRBV7-2 to TRBJ2-4, with 7 bases fitting TRBD1. Germline lookup yields CDR1 SGHTA and CDR2 FQGNSA. The CDR3 consists of 13 residues. Unmatched junction bases numbered 4, after V lost 6 bases and J lost 5 bases. CDR3 in amino acids: CASSYTGENIQYF. CDR3 coding DNA: TGTGCCAGCAGTTACACAGGGGAAAACATTCAGTACTTC.

This clone was detected a few times. J is TRBJ1-2 and V is TRBV5-8; 7 bases line up with TRBD1. Germline assignment: CDR1 SGHTS and CDR2 YDEGEE. Unmatched junction bases numbered 8, after V lost 5 bases and J lost 1 base. This CDR3 contains 15 residues. The CDR3 loop is CASSYGTVYNYGYTF. The CDR3 bases are TGTGCCAGCAGTTACGGGACAGTCTATAACTATGGCTACACCTTC.

The chain recombines TRBV9 with TRBJ2-5; possibly TRBD2 for D (7 bases). The CDR3 covers 13 residues. With 3 bases removed from V and 5 bases from J, the gap between germline ends came to 11 bases. The germline V gene has CDR1 SGDLS and CDR2 YYNGEE. The CDR3 region has the DNA TGTGCCAGCAGCGGGGGGGGCCAGGAGACCCAGTACTTC. Its protein is CASSGGGQETQYF.

This chain uses TRBV6-5 with TRBJ1-2; D remains ambiguous. This CDR3 is built from 14 residues. Germline lookup yields CDR1 MNHEY and CDR2 SVGAGI. The germline V and J ends were trimmed by 7 bases and 4 bases, with 16 bases remaining between them. The CDR3 spells CASTRAARSYGYTF. The CDR3 bases are TGTGCCAGCACCCGAGCGGCCAGATCCTATGGCTACACCTTC.

The chain recombines TRBV11-2 with TRBJ2-7; perhaps TRBD1 as D (6 bases). This CDR3 spans 14 amino acids. Deletions cut 7 bases from V and 4 bases from J, with 17 bases between. Germline V gives CDR1 SGHAT, CDR2 FQNNGV. The CDR3 DNA is TGTGCCAGCACCCTCGGGCAGGGGATGTACGAGCAGTACGTC. This translates into CASTLGQGMYEQYV.

The chain joins TRBV28 to TRBJ1-1; no reliable D call. Looked up from germline, CDR1 is MDHEN and CDR2 is SYDVKM. The V end was cut by 2 bases, the J end by 3 bases, with 1 base between. CDR3 size: 11 residues. CDR3 in DNA: TGTGCCAGCAGTTTAGACACTGAAGCTTTCTTT. It translates to CASSLDTEAFF.

This CDR3 reads CASSFFPGLAGGLDTQYF. The CDR3 DNA follows: TGTGCCAGTAGCTTTTTTCCGGGACTAGCGGGGGGTTTGGATACGCAGTATTTT. This chain connects TRBV19 to TRBJ2-3, with 15 bases aligning to TRBD2. CDR1 and CDR2 (germline): LNHDA, SQIVND (reference sequence). Trimming took 6 bases from V and 6 from J; bases not matched to a gene: 13. This CDR3 contains 18 residues.

This clone showed up just a few times. The chain has TRBV7-9 and TRBJ1-5, with D hard to call. CDR1 and CDR2 from the germline V gene are SEHNR and FQNEAQ (reference sequence). This CDR3 has 15 amino acids. V was cut by 6 bases and J by 4 bases, with 16 bases left in between. CDR3 residues: CASSSHDGRNQPQHF. CDR3 bases: TGTGCCAGCAGTTCACACGACGGACGTAATCAGCCCCAGCATTTT.

The chain employs TRBV12-3 or TRBV12-4 and TRBJ1-1; no definite D call. The CDR3 is made up of 13 amino acids. V was shortened by 2 bases and J by 7 bases, with 11 bases between the two germline ends. CDR3 region: CASSLISGSEAFF. The CDR3 DNA sequence: TGTGCCAGCAGTTTAATTTCCGGCAGTGAAGCTTTCTTT.

This clone was seen a single time. The chain joins TRBV13 to TRBJ2-3, with D perhaps matching TRBD1 or TRBD2 (5 bases each). Per the germline V gene, CDR1 is PRHDT and CDR2 is FYEKMQ (reference sequence). Trimming cost V 5 bases and J 1 base, with 10 bases left between them. The CDR3 totals 14 residues. CDR3: CASSLGTGTDTQYF. As DNA, the CDR3 is TGTGCCAGCAGCCTCGGGACGGGCACAGATACGCAGTATTTT.